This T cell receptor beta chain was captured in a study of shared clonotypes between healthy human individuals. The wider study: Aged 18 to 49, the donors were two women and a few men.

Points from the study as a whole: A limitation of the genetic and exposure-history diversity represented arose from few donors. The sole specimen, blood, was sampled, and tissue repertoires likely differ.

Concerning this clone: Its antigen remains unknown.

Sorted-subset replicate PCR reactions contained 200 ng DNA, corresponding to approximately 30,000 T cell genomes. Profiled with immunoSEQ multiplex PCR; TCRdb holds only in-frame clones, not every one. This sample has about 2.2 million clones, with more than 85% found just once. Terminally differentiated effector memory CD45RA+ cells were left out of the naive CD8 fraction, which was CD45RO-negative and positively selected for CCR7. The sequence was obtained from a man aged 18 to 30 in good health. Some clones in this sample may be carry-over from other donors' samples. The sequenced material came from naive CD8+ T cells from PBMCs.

CDR3 in amino acids: CASSLESVPYEQYF. In DNA, the CDR3 is TGCGCCAGCAGCTTGGAGTCGGTCCCCTACGAGCAGTACTTC. The chain is built from TRBV5-1 and TRBJ2-7; D is unresolved. The CDR3 runs 14 residues. V was cut by 0 bases and J by 2 bases, with 9 bases left in between. From germline, CDR1 is SGHRS and CDR2 YFSETQ.